The rows below give T cell receptor beta chains drawn from one sample of a study of shared clonotypes between healthy human individuals. The data were produced by immunoSEQ multiplex PCR, yet TCRdb's version contains in-frame clones alone and is incomplete. The repertoire holds roughly 850,000 clones, just over 95% seen once, with about 0.25% in the top ten. Specimen: naive CD8+ T cells sorted from blood. All receptors derive from a man between 25 and 39 years old in good health. Each CDR3 is given with its conserved first and last residue. A D gene is named only where the DNA matches it firmly. A row's size may be missing; if present it is once, few, many or a size class.

v_call	d_call	j_call	clone_size	cdr3_aa	cdr3_nt
TRBV27	.	TRBJ2-2	.	CASSTSGPFGELFF	TGTGCCAGCAGTACCTCCGGACCTTTCGGGGAGCTGTTTTTT
TRBV13	TRBD1	TRBJ1-4	once	CASSLQGASSEKLFF	TGTGCCAGCAGCCTACAGGGGGCGTCTTCAGAAAAACTGTTTTTT
TRBV27	.	TRBJ1-2	.	CASSLSSSHGYTF	TGTGCCAGCAGTTTATCTTCCAGTCACGGCTACACCTTC
TRBV2	.	TRBJ1-5	.	CASSEGGPNRPQHF	TGTGCCAGCAGTGAAGGGGGGCCCAATCGGCCCCAGCATTTT
TRBV7-2	TRBD2	TRBJ2-7	.	CASSRLAGGVYEQYF	TGTGCCAGCAGCAGACTAGCGGGAGGGGTCTACGAGCAGTACTTC
TRBV25-1	.	TRBJ2-2	.	CASSEYQYGRNTGELFF	TGTGCCAGCAGTGAATATCAGTACGGGAGGAACACCGGGGAGCTGTTTTTT
TRBV28	.	TRBJ2-3	.	CASSTLSHSSTDTQYF	TGTGCCAGCAGTACTCTCAGCCATTCTAGCACAGATACGCAGTATTTT
TRBV4-3	TRBD2	TRBJ2-3	.	CASSSQTSGIVDTQYF	TGCGCCAGCAGCAGCCAGACTAGCGGGATTGTAGATACGCAGTATTTT
TRBV19	.	TRBJ2-7	once	CASSHAPSYEQYF	TGTGCCAGTAGCCACGCCCCGTCCTACGAGCAGTACTTC
TRBV10-3	TRBD2	TRBJ2-1	once	CAIWDVTSGSYNEQFF	TGTGCCATCTGGGACGTAACTAGCGGGTCTTACAATGAGCAGTTCTTC
TRBV16	TRBD1	TRBJ1-5	.	CASSPLPGQGEGQPQHF	TGTGCCAGCAGCCCGTTACCGGGACAGGGGGAAGGACAGCCCCAGCATTTT
TRBV29-1	TRBD2	TRBJ2-1	.	CSASGTSHLHEQFF	TGCAGCGCTTCCGGGACTAGCCATCTTCATGAGCAGTTCTTC
TRBV11-2	TRBD2	TRBJ2-1	.	CASSSGLAGGFSYNEQFF	TGTGCCAGCAGCTCCGGACTAGCGGGAGGGTTTTCCTACAATGAGCAGTTCTTC
TRBV28	.	TRBJ1-5	.	CASSLRGRGPNQPQHF	TGTGCCAGCAGTTTGAGGGGGAGGGGTCCCAATCAGCCCCAGCATTTT
TRBV6-5	.	TRBJ2-7	.	CASGGGPRSGEQYF	TGTGCCAGCGGCGGAGGACCCCGGTCGGGCGAGCAGTACTTC
TRBV7-9	TRBD2	TRBJ2-1	.	CASSFRGAGGSYNEQFF	TGTGCCAGCAGCTTTCGCGGAGCGGGAGGGTCCTACAATGAGCAGTTCTTC
TRBV10-1	.	TRBJ2-1	.	CASSESRGLNEQFF	TGCGCCAGCAGTGAGAGTAGAGGTTTGAATGAGCAGTTCTTC
TRBV9	.	TRBJ2-2	.	CASSDLSPGELFF	TGTGCCAGCAGCGACCTATCCCCCGGGGAGCTGTTTTTT
TRBV10-1	.	TRBJ2-1	.	CASSETANEQFF	TGCGCCAGCAGTGAAACAGCCAATGAGCAGTTCTTC
TRBV11-2	.	TRBJ2-7	.	CASSLADPGLHYEQYF	TGTGCCAGCAGCTTAGCGGACCCAGGGTTGCACTACGAGCAGTACTTC
TRBV28	.	TRBJ2-7	.	CASSLRPGHPTYEQYF	TGTGCCAGCAGTTTACGACCGGGACACCCGACCTACGAGCAGTACTTC
TRBV28	TRBD2	TRBJ2-7	once	CASSIMSGSPNEQYF	TGTGCCAGCAGTATTATGAGCGGGAGTCCCAACGAGCAGTACTTC
TRBV11-2	TRBD2	TRBJ2-5	.	CASSLWGGPQETQYF	TGTGCCAGCAGCTTATGGGGGGGACCACAAGAGACCCAGTACTTC
TRBV6-5	.	TRBJ2-1	.	CASSYSRSSYNEQFF	TGTGCCAGCAGTTACTCTAGGAGCTCCTACAATGAGCAGTTCTTC
TRBV4-2	.	TRBJ2-3	.	CASSSAGYTQYF	TGTGCCAGCAGCTCCGCGGGATATACGCAGTATTTT
TRBV29-1	.	TRBJ2-3	.	CSVAGGTRTDTQYF	TGCAGCGTGGCTGGGGGGACGCGTACAGATACGCAGTATTTT
TRBV10-3	TRBD2	TRBJ2-7	.	CAISESDTGTRNYEQYF	TGTGCCATCAGTGAGTCCGACACCGGGACTAGAAACTACGAGCAGTACTTC
TRBV5-8	TRBD2	TRBJ2-5	.	CASSPRLASRQETQYF	TGTGCCAGCAGTCCTAGACTAGCTTCCCGGCAAGAGACCCAGTACTTC
TRBV7-9	.	TRBJ2-7	.	CASIDREHGEYEQYF	TGTGCCAGCATAGATCGAGAGCACGGGGAATACGAGCAGTACTTC
TRBV5-6	.	TRBJ2-1	.	CASSYRARHNEQFF	TGTGCCAGCAGTTACCGGGCTAGGCACAATGAGCAGTTCTTC
TRBV19	TRBD1	TRBJ1-1	.	CATSRDSYTEAFF	TGTGCCACTTCCCGGGACAGTTACACTGAAGCTTTCTTT
TRBV5-1	.	TRBJ2-1	few	CASSLGGNEQFF	TGCGCCAGCAGCTTGGGAGGGAATGAGCAGTTCTTC
TRBV4-1	TRBD1	TRBJ1-5	.	CASSPWTGDNQPQHF	TGCGCCAGCAGCCCCTGGACAGGGGACAATCAGCCCCAGCATTTT
TRBV9	TRBD1	TRBJ1-3	.	CASSGTGISSGNTIYF	TGTGCCAGCAGCGGGACAGGGATTAGCTCTGGAAACACCATATATTTT
TRBV28	TRBD1	TRBJ1-1	.	CASSLTLSGGGRRTEAFF	TGTGCCAGCAGCCTCACGCTTTCAGGGGGCGGGAGACGGACTGAAGCTTTCTTT
TRBV11-2	.	TRBJ2-7	.	CASSLDWGPGEQYF	TGTGCCAGCAGCTTAGATTGGGGGCCAGGGGAGCAGTACTTC
TRBV30	.	TRBJ1-1	.	CAWGEEVGGDTEAFF	TGTGCCTGGGGAGAAGAGGTCGGGGGGGACACTGAAGCTTTCTTT
TRBV28	.	TRBJ2-3	.	CASSRDQHTDTQYF	TGTGCCAGCAGTCGGGACCAACACACAGATACGCAGTATTTT
TRBV7-2	.	TRBJ1-3	.	CASSESPPGMSGNTIYF	TGTGCCAGCAGCGAGAGCCCGCCCGGGATGTCCGGAAACACCATATATTTT
TRBV4-1	.	TRBJ2-7	.	CASSQDHSSYEQYF	TGCGCCAGCAGCCAAGACCACAGCTCCTACGAGCAGTACTTC
TRBV5-6	.	TRBJ2-1	.	CASSLAAGSSYNEQFF	TGTGCCAGCAGCTTGGCGGCAGGAAGCTCCTACAATGAGCAGTTCTTC
TRBV28	.	TRBJ2-7	.	CASRTLIPTAKRGTGQYF	TGTGCCAGCAGGACCCTAATCCCTACCGCAAAACGAGGAACCGGGCAGTACTTC
TRBV5-1	.	TRBJ1-5	.	CASSLSGPPEPQHF	TGCGCCAGCAGCTTGTCGGGACCCCCGGAGCCCCAGCATTTT
TRBV29-1	.	TRBJ2-2	.	CSVELQNTGELFF	TGCAGCGTTGAGCTGCAGAACACCGGGGAGCTGTTTTTT
TRBV6-5	TRBD2	TRBJ2-7	.	CASSGTSGLYEQYF	TGTGCCAGCAGCGGGACTAGCGGCCTCTACGAGCAGTACTTC
TRBV10-3	TRBD1	TRBJ2-1	.	CAISGPRTGDYEQFF	TGTGCCATCAGTGGCCCTAGGACAGGGGATTATGAGCAGTTCTTC
TRBV7-6	.	TRBJ1-5	few	CASSLGPPPSNQPQHF	TGTGCCAGCAGCTTAGGGCCGCCACCCTCCAATCAGCCCCAGCATTTT
TRBV28	.	TRBJ2-3	.	CASSPTGMEVADTQYF	TGTGCCAGCAGTCCTACAGGGATGGAGGTGGCAGATACGCAGTATTTT
TRBV2	.	TRBJ2-5	.	CASLGGEETQYF	TGTGCCAGTCTTGGTGGGGAAGAGACCCAGTACTTC
TRBV4-1	TRBD1	TRBJ1-1	.	CASSQALDRPTFF	TGCGCCAGCAGCCAAGCCCTGGACAGGCCTACTTTCTTT
TRBV7-9	.	TRBJ2-7	.	CASRNTYEQYF	TGTGCCAGCAGGAATACCTACGAGCAGTACTTC
TRBV5-6	.	TRBJ1-2	.	CASSPREQGGYTF	TGTGCCAGCAGCCCCCGAGAACAGGGAGGCTACACCTTC
TRBV6-6	.	TRBJ2-1	.	CASSNNEQFF	TGTGCCAGCAGCAACAATGAGCAGTTCTTC
TRBV6-6	TRBD2	TRBJ2-2	.	CASSRLAGHPGELFF	TGTGCCAGCAGTCGACTAGCGGGACACCCCGGGGAGCTGTTTTTT
TRBV4-1	TRBD2	TRBJ2-1	once	CASSPTWGREVNEQFF	TGCGCCAGCAGCCCAACGTGGGGGCGGGAGGTCAATGAGCAGTTCTTC